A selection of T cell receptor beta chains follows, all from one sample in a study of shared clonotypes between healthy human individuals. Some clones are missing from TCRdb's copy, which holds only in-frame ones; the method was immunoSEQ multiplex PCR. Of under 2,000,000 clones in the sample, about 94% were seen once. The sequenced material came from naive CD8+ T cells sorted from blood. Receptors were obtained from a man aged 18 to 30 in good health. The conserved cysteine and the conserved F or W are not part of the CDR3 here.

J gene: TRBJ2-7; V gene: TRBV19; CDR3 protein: ASSIGQDYEQY
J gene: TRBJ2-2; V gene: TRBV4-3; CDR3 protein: ASSQDRGLAGYTGELF
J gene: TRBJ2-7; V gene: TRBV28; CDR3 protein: ASTTLREGRDEQY
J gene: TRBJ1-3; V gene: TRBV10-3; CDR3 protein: AIRTQGDGNTIY
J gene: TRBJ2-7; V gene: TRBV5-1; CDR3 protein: ASSPGTSGLAYEQY
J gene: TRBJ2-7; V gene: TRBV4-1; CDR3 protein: ASSQDSMGGYEQY
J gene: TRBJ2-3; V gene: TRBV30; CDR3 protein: AWRREQQGNTQY
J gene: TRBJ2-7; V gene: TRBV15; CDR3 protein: ATSRAESSYEQY
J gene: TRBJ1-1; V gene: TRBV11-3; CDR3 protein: ASSSKANTEAF
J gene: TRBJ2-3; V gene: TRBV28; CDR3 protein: ASSPPTSGGADTQY
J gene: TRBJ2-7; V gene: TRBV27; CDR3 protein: ASSPMGVQGASYEQY
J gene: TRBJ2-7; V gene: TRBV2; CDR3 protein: ASSEIRTADYEQY
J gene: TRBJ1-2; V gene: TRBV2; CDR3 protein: ASLEGGLGYT
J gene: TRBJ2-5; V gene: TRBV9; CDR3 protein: ASSPGGARQETQY
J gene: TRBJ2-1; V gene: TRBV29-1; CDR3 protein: SVRTSGSNEQF
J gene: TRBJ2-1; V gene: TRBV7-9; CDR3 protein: ASNSGGGDNEQF
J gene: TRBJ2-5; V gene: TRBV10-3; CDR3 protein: ATSLGFGETQY
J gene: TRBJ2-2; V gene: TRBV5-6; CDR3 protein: ASSLGLVWTGELF
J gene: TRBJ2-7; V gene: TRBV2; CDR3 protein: AQGRAESYEQY
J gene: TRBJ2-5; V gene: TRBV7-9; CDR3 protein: ASSSDEVVWETQY
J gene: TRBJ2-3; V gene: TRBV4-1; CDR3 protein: ASSSPDTQY
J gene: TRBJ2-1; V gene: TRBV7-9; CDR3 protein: ASTLVRIRGYEQF
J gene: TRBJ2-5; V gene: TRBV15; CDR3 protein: ATSIRAGGQETQY
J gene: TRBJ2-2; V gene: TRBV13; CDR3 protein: ASSRGGGELF
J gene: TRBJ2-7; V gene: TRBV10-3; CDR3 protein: ATRTGGHEQY
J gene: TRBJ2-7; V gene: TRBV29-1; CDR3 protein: SVCPAVAYEQY